These T cell receptor beta chains were read from a single sample in a study of neurological immune-mediated disorders. TCRdb redid the calling of the 5' RACE reads with MiXCR, one entry per CDR3 protein. Here the sample spans tens of thousands of distinct CDR3 sequences, about 4% being singletons. The sequenced sample consisted of PBMCs. The receptor set was obtained from a man aged 45-65 years with multiple sclerosis. CDR3s include the opening cysteine and the closing phenylalanine or tryptophan. D genes are given only for firm matches. Clone sizes are given selectively: once, few, many, or a class where the clone is expanded.

j_call d_call v_call clone_size cdr3_length cdr3_nt cdr3_aa
TRBJ2-7 TRBD1 TRBV5-1 many 15 TGCGCCAGCAGCTTGGCGGGACAGGGGACCTACGAGCAGTACTTC CASSLAGQGTYEQYF
TRBJ1-1 - TRBV5-1 many 13 TGCGCCAGCAGCTTAAACAGAGACACTGAAGCTTTCTTT CASSLNRDTEAFF
TRBJ2-7 - TRBV7-9 many 14 TGTGCCAGCAGCTTGGGGGGCTTGTCCTACGAGCAGTACTTC CASSLGGLSYEQYF
TRBJ2-1 TRBD2 TRBV4-1 many 19 TGCGCCAGCAGCCAAGATTGGGGGAGCGGGGTGAGCTCCTACAATGAGCAGTTCTTC CASSQDWGSGVSSYNEQFF
TRBJ2-3 TRBD2 TRBV7-3 many 15 TGTGCCAGCAGCCCGGGACTAGCGGGACTTGTTACGCAGTATTTT CASSPGLAGLVTQYF
TRBJ1-2 TRBD1 TRBV20-1 few 16 TGCAGTGCTAGAGATCAGGGACAGGGCTCGGACTATGGCTACACCTTC CSARDQGQGSDYGYTF
TRBJ1-4 TRBD1 TRBV19 - 14 TGTGCCAGTAGTGTACAGGGGACGGATGAAAAACTGTTTTTT CASSVQGTDEKLFF
TRBJ2-2 TRBD2 TRBV7-9 medium-sized 17 TGTGCCAGCAGCTTCGCCGTCGTAGCGGGGGATCCCGGGGAGCTGTTTTTT CASSFAVVAGDPGELFF
TRBJ2-1 TRBD2 TRBV20-1 many 15 TGCAGTGCTAGAGGACTAGCTGATACCTACAATGAGCAGTTCTTC CSARGLADTYNEQFF
TRBJ2-1 - TRBV10-2 many 13 TGCGCCAGCAGTGCGCTAGTAGAAGATGAGCAGTTCTTC CASSALVEDEQFF